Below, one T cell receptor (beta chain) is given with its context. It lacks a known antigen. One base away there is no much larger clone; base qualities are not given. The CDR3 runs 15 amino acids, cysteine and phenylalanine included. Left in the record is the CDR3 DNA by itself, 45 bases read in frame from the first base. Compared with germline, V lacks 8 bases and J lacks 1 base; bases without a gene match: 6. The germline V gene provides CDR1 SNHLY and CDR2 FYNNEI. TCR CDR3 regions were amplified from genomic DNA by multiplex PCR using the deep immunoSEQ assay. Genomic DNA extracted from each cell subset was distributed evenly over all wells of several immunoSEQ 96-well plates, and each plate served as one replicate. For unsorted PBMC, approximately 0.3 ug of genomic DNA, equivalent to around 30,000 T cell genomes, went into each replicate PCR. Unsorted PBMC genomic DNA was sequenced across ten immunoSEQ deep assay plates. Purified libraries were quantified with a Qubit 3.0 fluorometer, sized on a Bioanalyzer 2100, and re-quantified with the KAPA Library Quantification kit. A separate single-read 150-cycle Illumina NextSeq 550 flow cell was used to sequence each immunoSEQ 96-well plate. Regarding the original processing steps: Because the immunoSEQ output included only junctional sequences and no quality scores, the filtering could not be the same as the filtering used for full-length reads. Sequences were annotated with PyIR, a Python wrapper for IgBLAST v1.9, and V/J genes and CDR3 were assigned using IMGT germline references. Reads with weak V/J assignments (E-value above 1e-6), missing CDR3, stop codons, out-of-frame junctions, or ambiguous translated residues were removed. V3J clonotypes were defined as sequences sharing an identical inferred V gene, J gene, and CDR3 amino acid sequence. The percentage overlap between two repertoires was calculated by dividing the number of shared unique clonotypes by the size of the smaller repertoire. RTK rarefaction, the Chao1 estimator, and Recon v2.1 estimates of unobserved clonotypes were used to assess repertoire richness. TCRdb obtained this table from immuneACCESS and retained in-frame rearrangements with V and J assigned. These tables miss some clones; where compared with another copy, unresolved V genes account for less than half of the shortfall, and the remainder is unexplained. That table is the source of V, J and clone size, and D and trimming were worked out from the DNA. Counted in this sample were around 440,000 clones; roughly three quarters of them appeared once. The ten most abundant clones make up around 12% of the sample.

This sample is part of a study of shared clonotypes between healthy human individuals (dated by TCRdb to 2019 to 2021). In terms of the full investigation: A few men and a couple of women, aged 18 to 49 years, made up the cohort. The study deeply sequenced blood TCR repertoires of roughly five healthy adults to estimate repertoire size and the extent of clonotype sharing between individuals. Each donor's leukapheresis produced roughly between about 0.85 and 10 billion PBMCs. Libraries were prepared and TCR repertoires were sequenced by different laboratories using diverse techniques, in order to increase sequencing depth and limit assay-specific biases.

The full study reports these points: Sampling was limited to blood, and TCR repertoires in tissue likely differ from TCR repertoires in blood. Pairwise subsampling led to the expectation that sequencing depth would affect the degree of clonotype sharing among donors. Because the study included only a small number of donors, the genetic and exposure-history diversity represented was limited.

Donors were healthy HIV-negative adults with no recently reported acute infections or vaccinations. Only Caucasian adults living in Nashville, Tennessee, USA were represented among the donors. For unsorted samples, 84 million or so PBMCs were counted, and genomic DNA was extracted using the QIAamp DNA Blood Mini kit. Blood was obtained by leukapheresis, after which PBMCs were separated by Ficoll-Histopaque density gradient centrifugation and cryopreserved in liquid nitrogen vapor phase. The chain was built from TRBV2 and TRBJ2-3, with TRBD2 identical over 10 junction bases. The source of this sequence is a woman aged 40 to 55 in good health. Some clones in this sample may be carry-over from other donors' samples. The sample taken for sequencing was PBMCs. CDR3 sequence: CASLGGLAGTDTQYF. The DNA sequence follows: TGTGCCAGCCTTGGTGGACTAGCGGGCACAGATACGCAGTATTTT. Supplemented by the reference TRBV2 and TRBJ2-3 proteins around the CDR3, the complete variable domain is EPEVTQTPSHQVTQMGQEVILRCVPISNHLYFYWYRQILGQKVEFLVSFYNNEISEKSEIFDDQFSVERPDGSNFTLKIRSTKLEDSAMYFCASLGGLAGTDTQYFGPGTRLTVL.